A selection of T cell receptor beta chains follows, all from one sample in a study of read filtering for tumor transcriptome and immune sequencing. TCRdb re-called the reads with MiXCR, one entry per CDR3 protein. There are approximately 65,000 distinct CDR3 sequences in the sample; 14% occur only once, and roughly 41% lies in the top ten. Input material: a population of CD138-negative cells sorted from bone marrow. These receptors were taken from a donor aged 40 or older with multiple myeloma. CDR3s include the opening cysteine and the closing phenylalanine or tryptophan. The D gene is left open where the match is weak. Rows may omit the clone size; those that give it use once, few, many or a size class.

-	TRBJ1-1	-	TRBV20-1	CSAHSPGRRHVNTKAFF	TGCAGTGCTCACTCCCCGGGGCGTAGGCATGTGAACACTAAAGCTTTCTTT
many	TRBJ2-1	TRBD2	TRBV20-1	CSARDQDSGLAGADEQFF	TGCAGTGCTAGAGATCAGGACTCGGGACTAGCGGGAGCCGATGAGCAGTTCTTC
-	TRBJ1-2	TRBD1	TRBV30	CAWVITGAPNYGYIF	TGTGCCTGGGTGATAACAGGGGCCCCGAACTATGGCTACATCTTC
many	TRBJ2-2	TRBD1	TRBV30	CAWNDRAGELFF	TGTGCCTGGAACGACAGGGCCGGGGAGCTGTTTTTT
many	TRBJ2-3	TRBD2	TRBV20-1	CSAREWGLSLTDTQYF	TGCAGTGCTAGAGAGTGGGGACTATCCCTCACAGATACGCAGTATTTT
many	TRBJ1-5	TRBD1	TRBV20-1	CSAQQPGDNRGDQPQHF	TGCAGTGCTCAACAACCTGGCGACAACAGGGGGGATCAGCCCCAGCATTTT
many	TRBJ1-5	TRBD1	TRBV28	CASSDAGQGSNQPQHF	TGTGCCAGCAGTGACGCCGGACAGGGTAGCAATCAGCCCCAGCATTTT
-	TRBJ1-5	TRBD1	TRBV29-1	CSVVLGQSNQPQHF	TGCAGCGTTGTCTTGGGACAGAGCAATCAGCCCCAGCATTTT
few	TRBJ2-3	TRBD2	TRBV5-1	CASSLSTFGLAGGLRTDTQYF	TGCGCCAGCAGCTTGTCCACTTTCGGGTTGGCGGGAGGGTTACGCACAGATACGCAGTATTTT
many	TRBJ2-3	TRBD2	TRBV12-3/TRBV12-4	CASSQTSGYADTQYF	TGTGCCAGCAGCCAGACTAGCGGGTACGCAGATACGCAGTATTTT
many	TRBJ1-4	TRBD1	TRBV7-9	CASSLGVGTGLKNLFF	TGTGCCAGCAGCTTAGGCGTTGGGACAGGGCTGAAAAATCTGTTTTTT
many	TRBJ2-1	-	TRBV3-1	CASSPGTSKGFEQFF	TGTGCCAGCAGCCCGGGGACATCAAAGGGATTTGAGCAGTTCTTC
many	TRBJ2-5	-	TRBV30	CAWTGEGRIEYQETQYF	TGTGCCTGGACGGGCGAAGGGCGGATTGAGTACCAAGAGACCCAGTACTTC
many	TRBJ1-1	-	TRBV29-1	CSVDKSNTEAFF	TGCAGCGTTGACAAGTCGAACACTGAAGCTTTCTTT
many	TRBJ2-3	-	TRBV28	CASSLSQATDTQYF	TGTGCCAGCAGTTTATCGCAGGCGACAGATACGCAGTATTTT
many	TRBJ2-3	-	TRBV6-5	CATGQGTDTQYF	TGTGCCACCGGGCAGGGCACAGATACGCAGTATTTT
-	TRBJ2-3	-	TRBV20-1	CSARDLNTASTDTQYF	TGCAGTGCTAGAGACCTCAACACCGCTAGCACAGATACGCAGTATTTT
few	TRBJ2-3	-	TRBV3-1	CASSRDTDTQYF	TGTGCCAGCAGCCGTGACACAGATACGCAGTATTTT
many	TRBJ2-1	-	TRBV7-9	CASSPPGEWSYNEQFF	TGTGCCAGCAGCCCCCCGGGGGAATGGTCCTACAATGAGCAGTTCTTC
many	TRBJ2-7	-	TRBV2	CASSEGSGYLYEQYF	TGTGCCAGCAGTGAAGGGTCAGGGTACCTGTACGAGCAGTACTTC
-	TRBJ2-5	TRBD1	TRBV4-2	CASSQGPGQGEETQYF	TGTGCCAGCAGCCAAGGACCGGGACAGGGAGAAGAGACCCAGTACTTC
many	TRBJ2-7	TRBD2	TRBV29-1	CSALAGRAYEQYF	TGCAGCGCCTTAGCGGGGCGAGCTTACGAGCAGTACTTC
many	TRBJ2-7	TRBD1	TRBV20-1	CSARTRDRSYEQYF	TGCAGTGCTAGAACCCGGGACAGGTCCTACGAGCAGTACTTC
many	TRBJ1-1	-	TRBV29-1	CSVVSNTEAFF	TGCAGCGTTGTGAGTAACACTGAAGCTTTCTTT
few	TRBJ2-5	TRBD2	TRBV4-1	CASSQDVRRESGKETQYF	TGCGCCAGCAGCCAAGATGTCCGGCGGGAGTCAGGGAAAGAGACCCAGTACTTC
many	TRBJ1-1	-	TRBV29-1	CSVNTEAFF	TGCAGCGTGAACACTGAAGCTTTCTTT
many	TRBJ2-2	-	TRBV4-2	CASSQEGGGLGLLTELFF	TGTGCCAGCAGCCAAGAGGGCGGGGGCTTAGGCCTTCTGACTGAGCTGTTTTTT
many	TRBJ1-2	-	TRBV6-2/TRBV6-3	CASSWSQGAIGYTF	TGTGCCAGCAGTTGGTCCCAAGGTGCGATCGGCTACACCTTC
many	TRBJ2-7	-	TRBV29-1	CSVQGPRSYEQYF	TGCAGCGTTCAGGGGCCTCGATCCTACGAGCAGTACTTC
once	TRBJ2-1	TRBD1	TRBV3-1	CASSQDRVSYEQFF	TGTGCCAGCAGCCAGGACAGGGTATCCTATGAGCAGTTCTTC
-	TRBJ2-2	TRBD1	TRBV7-3	CASSRDRGGELFF	TGTGCCAGCAGCCGGGACAGGGGTGGGGAGCTGTTTTTT
many	TRBJ2-3	-	TRBV19	CASSIFSQGPQDTQYF	TGTGCCAGTAGTATTTTCTCACAGGGTCCTCAAGATACGCAGTATTTT
many	TRBJ2-7	TRBD1	TRBV30	CAWSRTGGRGSYEQYF	TGTGCCTGGAGTAGGACAGGGGGAAGGGGTAGCTACGAGCAGTACTTC
many	TRBJ2-1	-	TRBV11-2	CASSLARPSSYNEQFF	TGTGCCAGCAGCTTAGCCCGGCCTAGTAGCTACAATGAGCAGTTCTTC
many	TRBJ1-1	-	TRBV11-2	CASSPAFVNTEAFF	TGTGCCAGCAGCCCCGCTTTCGTGAACACTGAAGCTTTCTTT
-	TRBJ2-1	TRBD2	TRBV29-1	CSVFSGRAGGEQFF	TGCAGCGTGTTTAGCGGGAGGGCCGGGGGTGAGCAGTTCTTC
many	TRBJ2-3	TRBD1	TRBV7-2	CASSLVGTGGTDTQYF	TGTGCCAGCAGCTTAGTCGGGACAGGGGGCACAGATACGCAGTATTTT